The 21 T cell receptor beta chains below all came from one sample that was sequenced in a study of early T cells in non-severe SARS-CoV-2 infection. TCRdb reanalysed the 5' RACE reads using MiXCR and keeps one entry per CDR3 protein. The top ten clones hold 21% of a sample with 40,000 to 50,000 distinct CDR3 sequences, 11% of them seen once. Sequences were obtained from whole blood. These receptors were taken from an adult who was a healthcare worker with PCR-confirmed SARS-CoV-2 infection or an uninfected control (not recorded which).

In its sample, this clonotype was seen many times. The chain recombines TRBV29-1 with TRBJ1-2; D gene unclear. The CDR3 consists of 12 residues. CDR1 is SQVTM, CDR2 ANQGSEA, per germline. The CDR3 DNA reads as TGCAGTACCCTGGAGGGAACCCATGGCTACACCTTC. It encodes CSTLEGTHGYTF.

This clonotype was counted many times. This rearrangement joins TRBV6-6 to TRBJ2-7, with unresolved D. The length of the CDR3 is 12 residues. Germline-derived CDR1 and CDR2 are MNHNY and SVGAGI (reference sequence). V was shortened by 8 bases and J by 0 bases, with 8 bases between the two germline ends. The CDR3 loop is CASSSSSYEQYF. The CDR3, as DNA: TGTGCCAGCTCCAGCAGCTCCTACGAGCAGTACTTC.

This clonotype was detected many times. The chain carries TRBV12-3 or TRBV12-4 and TRBJ2-2; 7 bases fit TRBD1. This CDR3 is 15 amino acids long. V shed 6 bases, J shed 1 base, and the junction held 5 bases outside the gene matches. CDR3 nucleotide sequence: TGTGCCAGCAGGGAACAGGGGATGAACACCGGGGAGCTGTTTTTT. Protein: CASREQGMNTGELFF.

This clonotype is medium-sized within its sample. The chain couples TRBV4-3 to TRBJ2-7, with D hard to call. V lost 4 bases and J 0 bases, leaving 7 bases between the germline ends. The CDR3 extends over 13 amino acids. Germline values: CDR1 LGHNA, CDR2 YSLEER. CDR3 DNA: TGCGCCAGCAGCCCCGGGCCCTCCTACGAGCAGTACTTC. This codes for CASSPGPSYEQYF.

This clonotype was detected ten times or more. The chain employs TRBV28 and TRBJ2-7, with no clear D. This CDR3 has 11 amino acids. Trimming took off 6 bases at V and 3 bases at J, with 6 bases between the two ends. CDR1 MDHEN and CDR2 SYDVKM come from the germline V gene. The CDR3 DNA is TGTGCCAGCAGATACAGCTACGAGCAGTACTTC. Translation gives CASRYSYEQYF.

This chain links TRBV5-1 with TRBJ2-2, with D possibly matching TRBD2 (6 bases). The V end was cut by 4 bases, the J end by 2 bases, with 18 bases between. Germline assignment: CDR1 SGHRS and CDR2 YFSETQ. This CDR3 is 17 amino acids long. CDR3 sequence: CASSPHSGGTNTGELFF. The CDR3 DNA is TGCGCCAGCAGCCCCCACAGCGGAGGGACCAACACCGGGGAGCTGTTTTTT.

This rearrangement joins TRBV29-1 to TRBJ2-4, with TRBD2 matching 9 bases. The length of the CDR3 is 14 residues. V trimming: 3 bases; J trimming: 9 bases; junction bases outside the gene matches: 9. The germline gives CDR1 SQVTM, CDR2 ANQGSEA. Here the CDR3 reads CSVDETSGGGIQYF. CDR3 DNA: TGCAGCGTTGATGAGACTAGCGGTGGAGGCATTCAGTACTTC.

This clonotype was observed at least ten times. This chain joins TRBV5-6 and TRBJ1-1; TRBD1 might be the D (5 bases). CDR3 size: 14 residues. Germline values: CDR1 SGHDT, CDR2 YYEEEE. The germline V and J ends were trimmed by 4 bases and 4 bases, with 14 bases remaining between them. The CDR3 is CASSGQGEGTEAFF. In nucleotides, the CDR3 is TGTGCCAGCAGCGGGCAGGGCGAAGGCACTGAAGCTTTCTTT.

This chain uses TRBV29-1 with TRBJ1-1, with D unresolved. The CDR3 loop spans 13 amino acids. Germline CDR1 reads SQVTM; CDR2 reads ANQGSEA. The V gene lost 8 bases and the J gene lost 2 bases, with 15 bases spanning the gap. DNA of the CDR3: TGCAGCTTTCACACCCCGGCTAACACTGAAGCTTTCTTT. It codes for CSFHTPANTEAFF.

As to this clonotype: One junction end disagrees with the germline gene, perhaps due to a read error. The V and J genes are TRBV11-2 and TRBJ2-4, with TRBD1 matching over 7 bases. The CDR3 is made up of 13 amino acids. Germline V CDR1 and CDR2: SGHAT, FQNNGV. CDR3 DNA: TGTGCCAACAGCCCCGACAGGGTGGACATTCAGTACTTC. This codes for CANSPDRVDIQYF.

This chain connects TRBV6-2 or TRBV6-3 to TRBJ2-7, with TRBD1 matching 8 bases. CDR1 is MNHEY, CDR2 SVGEGT, per germline. After removal of 6 bases from V and 6 bases from J, the junction contained 13 bases not matched to a gene. This CDR3 is 15 amino acids long. Written as DNA, the CDR3 is TGTGCCAGCAGCCCCACTCGGCAGGGGGCGGCCGAGCAGTACTTC. Its translation: CASSPTRQGAAEQYF.

The chain is built from TRBV5-1 and TRBJ1-1, with D perhaps TRBD1 (6 bases). The CDR3 spans 14 residues. V was pared by 4 bases and J by 3 bases, with 13 bases between. The germline V gene has CDR1 SGHRS and CDR2 YFSETQ. In nucleotides, the CDR3 is TGCGCCAGCAGCACCGACAGGTTTGACACTGAAGCTTTCTTT. This translates into CASSTDRFDTEAFF.

The chain combines TRBV6-2 or TRBV6-3 with TRBJ2-7, with D possibly being TRBD1 (5 bases). V lost 5 bases, J lost 4 bases, and 9 bases lay in between. Germline loops: CDR1 MNHEY, CDR2 SVGEGT. The CDR3 has 12 amino acids. In DNA, the CDR3 is TGTGCCAGCAGTGACAGCTTATACGAGCAGTACTTC. Its protein product is CASSDSLYEQYF.

The sample holds a few counts of this clonotype. The chain recombines TRBV20-1 with TRBJ2-5, with TRBD2 matching 10 bases. The CDR3 is 14 residues long. After removal of 5 bases from V and 7 bases from J, the junction contained 10 bases not matched to a gene. Germline V gene lookup returns CDR1 DFQATT and CDR2 SNEGSKA (reference sequence). This chain's CDR3 is CSASGLAALWTQYF. The CDR3 nucleotides are TGCAGTGCTTCCGGACTAGCGGCCCTGTGGACCCAGTACTTC.

This clonotype has at least ten counts. This chain joins TRBV29-1 and TRBJ1-2, with a weak D call TRBD1 (5 bases). Germline lookup yields CDR1 SQVTM and CDR2 ANQGSEA. Trimming took 4 bases from V and 1 from J, leaving 10 bases between them. This CDR3 comprises 13 residues. The CDR3 is CSVVTGLNYGYTF. CDR3 in DNA: TGCAGCGTTGTAACAGGACTTAACTATGGCTACACCTTC. The full variable domain, with the rest looked up from reference TRBV29-1 and TRBJ1-2, is SAVISQKPSRDICQRGTSLTIQCQVDSQVTMMFWYRQQPGQSLTLIATANQGSEATYESGFVIDKFPISRPNLTFSTLTVSNMSPEDSSIYLCSVVTGLNYGYTFGSGTRLTVV.

CDR3 amino acids: CSARPGTGDSSYEQYF. Written as DNA, the CDR3 is TGCAGTGCTAGACCTGGGACAGGGGATAGTTCCTACGAGCAGTACTTC. V and J are TRBV20-1 and TRBJ2-7; 10 bases are shared with TRBD1. Germline CDR1 DFQATT, CDR2 SNEGSKA (reference sequence). This CDR3 spans 16 amino acids. V lost 2 bases and J lost 1; bases outside the gene matches: 8.

In this sample, this clonotype turned up a few times. This sequence joins TRBV6-6 and TRBJ2-6, with 12 nucleotides matching TRBD1. Trimming took 6 bases from V and 1 from J; bases not matched to a gene: 4. In germline, CDR1 is MNHNY, CDR2 SVGAGI (reference sequence). The CDR3 contains 17 residues. The CDR3 protein is CASSRDRGRSGANVLTF. In DNA form, the CDR3 reads TGTGCCAGCAGCCGGGACAGGGGGCGATCTGGGGCCAACGTCCTGACTTTC.

CDR3 nucleotides: TGCGCCAGCAGCTTGGAACCCCCTTCCCTTGAAGCTTTCTTT. It yields the protein CASSLEPPSLEAFF. The V gene is TRBV5-1, the J gene TRBJ1-1; D unresolved. V gave up 0 bases and J gave up 7 bases, with 13 bases separating them. The CDR3 loop spans 14 amino acids. Germline CDR1 SGHRS, CDR2 YFSETQ.

This clonotype was found many times. The chain combines TRBV11-2 with TRBJ1-1; 11 bases fit TRBD1. Per germline, CDR1 SGHAT and CDR2 FQNNGV. The CDR3 sequence is 15 residues long. The J segment lost 5 bases and the V segment lost 5 bases, leaving 7 bases of the junction unmatched. The CDR3 sequence is CASSGYRDRGTEAFF. Here the CDR3 DNA reads TGTGCCAGCAGCGGGTACCGGGACAGGGGGACTGAAGCTTTCTTT.

The chain joins TRBV19 to TRBJ2-3, with no clear D. The CDR3 has 11 residues. Trimming shortened V by 7 bases and J by 5 bases, and 7 bases separated the two germline ends. Germline V gene lookup returns CDR1 LNHDA and CDR2 SQIVND (reference sequence). In DNA, the CDR3 is TGTGCCAGTACCTATCAAGATACGCAGTATTTT. Translated: CASTYQDTQYF. The complete variable domain, with remaining parts taken from reference TRBV19 and TRBJ2-3, reads DGGITQSPKYLFRKEGQNVTLSCEQNLNHDAMYWYRQDPGQGLRLIYYSQIVNDFQKGDIAEGYSVSREKKESFPLTVTSAQKNPTAFYLCASTYQDTQYFGPGTRLTVL.

This clonotype was picked up many times. This rearrangement joins TRBV5-1 to TRBJ2-5, with a weak D call TRBD1 (6 bases). Germline CDR1 SGHRS, CDR2 YFSETQ. Trimming pared 4 bases from V and 2 bases from J, leaving 9 bases between. The CDR3 has 13 residues. The CDR3 region has the DNA TGCGCCAGCAGCGAACAGGGTCAAGAGACCCAGTACTTC. As protein: CASSEQGQETQYF.